Shown below are 25 T cell receptor beta chains from a single sample sequenced in a study of T-cell reconstitution after alpha-beta-depleted transplantation in children. Researchers prepared the TCRbeta library using unique molecular identifiers, the study reports. MiXCR was run by TCRdb on the PCR reads, yielding one entry per CDR3 protein. The sample has 280,000 or so distinct CDR3 sequences; around a tenth are singletons. The material was peripheral blood, obtained 180 days after TCRalphabeta/CD19-depleted stem cell transplant. The receptors were sampled from a male patient between 2 and 9 years old who had a stem cell transplant for chronic granulomatous disease, so the T cells may come from the graft donor.

This clonotype occurred many times. The J gene is TRBJ1-2, the V gene TRBV3-1, with unresolved D. Germline V gives CDR1 LGHDT, CDR2 YNNKEL (reference sequence). V gave up 0 bases and J gave up 6 bases, with 20 bases separating them. There are 17 residues in the CDR3. The CDR3 sequence is CASSQEVAASTTHGYTF. The CDR3 region has the DNA TGTGCCAGCAGCCAAGAGGTGGCGGCCTCAACTACCCATGGCTACACCTTC.

The rearrangement joins TRBV7-9 to TRBJ2-7; 7 bases line up with TRBD2. From germline, CDR1 is SEHNR and CDR2 FQNEAQ (reference sequence). This CDR3 region has 15 residues. With V trimmed by 5 bases and J by 6 bases, 13 bases remained unmatched. CDR3 sequence: CASSPTLAGETEQYF. In nucleotides, the CDR3 is TGTGCCAGCAGCCCGACCTTGGCGGGGGAGACCGAGCAGTACTTC.

There are many counts of this clonotype. The J gene is TRBJ2-1, the V gene TRBV29-1, with D hard to call. The germline V gene has CDR1 SQVTM and CDR2 ANQGSEA. There are 15 residues in the CDR3. V was clipped by 7 bases and J by 4 bases, with 20 bases between them. CDR3 sequence (DNA): TGCAGCGGCGCTCTCTCCGGCCAGCAATACAATGAGCAGTTCTTC. Translation: CSGALSGQQYNEQFF.

This clonotype has ten or more counts. The chain links TRBV12-3 or TRBV12-4 to TRBJ1-1; the match to TRBD1 covers 7 bases. This CDR3 has 15 amino acids. The V and J ends lost 5 bases and 3 bases, in that order; junction bases with no gene match: 9. CDR3 coding DNA: TGTGCCAGCAGTGTCCTCAGGGGGAGGTACACTGAAGCTTTCTTT. Translating it yields CASSVLRGRYTEAFF.

This clonotype was counted at least ten times. The chain couples TRBV12-3 or TRBV12-4 to TRBJ2-7; 8 bases fit TRBD2. Trimming removed 3 bases from V and 6 bases from J; junction bases left unmatched: 16. CDR3 length: 17 residues. The DNA for the CDR3 is TGTGCCAGCAGTTTGGGATTAAGCGGGAGTTACCTAGGCGAGCAGTACTTC. Translation: CASSLGLSGSYLGEQYF.

The chain has TRBV23-1 and TRBJ2-7, with 7 bases identical to TRBD2. TRBV23-1 has ORF status, its function being uncertain. With 6 bases clipped from V and 2 bases from J, the junction kept 25 bases outside the gene matches. The CDR3 contains 20 residues. The CDR3 DNA reads as TGCGCCAGCAGCGGGGGGTGGGGCCGGAGCGGGGCGGGCATCACCTACGAGCAGTACTTC. This sequence encodes CASSGGWGRSGAGITYEQYF.

Worth noting for this clonotype: A much larger clone lies one base from this, so it may be a read error. This chain links TRBV24-1 with TRBJ2-2; 7 bases are shared with TRBD1. Trimming at V came to 9 bases and at J to 0 bases, leaving 3 bases not matched to a gene. The CDR3 is made up of 14 amino acids. Germline V gene lookup returns CDR1 KGHDR and CDR2 SFDVKD. CDR3 sequence: CATQGGTNTGELFF. DNA of the CDR3: TGTGCCACCCAAGGGGGCACGAACACCGGGGAGCTGTTTTTT.

The chain uses TRBV12-3 or TRBV12-4 and TRBJ2-7, with D possibly being TRBD2 (6 bases). The V and J ends lost 5 bases and 7 bases respectively, with 15 bases between them. This CDR3 has 13 residues. CDR3 DNA sequence: TGTGCCAGCAGTATAAGACTAGTCGAAGAGCAGTACTTC. Residues: CASSIRLVEEQYF.

This clonotype was observed at least ten times. The rearrangement joins TRBV20-1 to TRBJ2-7, with D tentatively TRBD2 (6 bases). Germline lookup yields CDR1 DFQATT and CDR2 SNEGSKA (reference sequence). This CDR3 is built from 14 residues. Trimming took off 6 bases at V and 0 bases at J, with 15 bases between the two ends. The CDR3 DNA sequence: TGCAGTGCCGGACTATCTTTTGGCTCCTACGAGCAGTACTTC. It yields the protein CSAGLSFGSYEQYF.

This clonotype was found many times. V is TRBV2 and J is TRBJ2-1; D gene unclear. CDR1 is SNHLY, CDR2 FYNNEI, per germline. The CDR3 consists of 16 residues. The V end lost 0 bases, the J end lost 4 bases, and 13 bases lay between the germline ends. The CDR3 DNA reads as TGTGCCAGCAGTGAAGCGGCAGCCCCTCCTTACAATGAGCAGTTCTTC. Translation gives CASSEAAAPPYNEQFF.

The table lists this clonotype with a few counts. The rearrangement links TRBV18 to TRBJ1-1; no firm D call. The germline V gene encodes CDR1 KGHSH and CDR2 LQKENI. V was clipped by 5 bases and J by 1 base, with 11 bases between them. This CDR3 comprises 14 residues. CDR3 coding DNA: TGTGCCAGCTCAGGTTTCTCAGCGAACACTGAAGCTTTCTTT. It encodes CASSGFSANTEAFF.

This clonotype has at least ten counts. DNA of the CDR3: TGCGCCAGCAGGCTGGACAGCGCGAACACCGGGGAGCTGTTTTTT. It codes for CASRLDSANTGELFF. The J gene is TRBJ2-2, the V gene TRBV5-1; TRBD1 might be the D (6 bases). The germline V gene has CDR1 SGHRS and CDR2 YFSETQ. The CDR3 has 15 residues. The V and J ends lost 5 bases and 0 bases respectively, with 11 bases between them. Using reference TRBV5-1 and TRBJ2-2 for the parts outside the CDR3, the full variable domain is KAGVTQTPRYLIKTRGQQVTLSCSPISGHRSVSWYQQTPGQGLQFLFEYFSETQRNKGNFPGRFSGRQFSNSRSEMNVSTLELGDSALYLCASRLDSANTGELFFGEGSRLTVL.

This clonotype was recorded many times. The V and J genes are TRBV20-1 and TRBJ2-1, with TRBD1 matching 8 bases. Germline CDR1 is DFQATT and CDR2 is SNEGSKA (reference sequence). J was trimmed by 7 bases and V by 3 bases; bases with no gene match: 11. This CDR3 spans 15 amino acids. CDR3 DNA sequence: TGCAGTGCTAGTTTGCCAGGGGGCTTCGGGAATGAGCAGTTCTTC. Its protein product is CSASLPGGFGNEQFF.

This clonotype was detected many times. This chain joins TRBV20-1 and TRBJ1-5; 7 bases fit TRBD1. J was trimmed by 3 bases and V by 6 bases; bases with no gene match: 5. The germline V gene has CDR1 DFQATT and CDR2 SNEGSKA (reference sequence). The CDR3 runs to 13 residues. The CDR3, as DNA: TGCAGTGCCTGGACAGGAGTCAATCAGCCCCAGCATTTT. It translates to CSAWTGVNQPQHF.

This clonotype came up many times. This chain links TRBV11-2 with TRBJ2-7; no clear D gene. The CDR3 runs 15 residues. The V and J ends lost 0 bases and 2 bases respectively, with 11 bases between them. CDR1 and CDR2 from the germline V gene are SGHAT and FQNNGV. The CDR3 loop reads CASSLDDFKTYEQYF. The CDR3 nucleotides are TGTGCCAGCAGCTTAGACGACTTCAAAACCTACGAGCAGTACTTC.

The sample holds many counts of this clonotype. The chain has TRBV10-3 and TRBJ2-1; TRBD2 agrees at 8 bases. The CDR3 consists of 19 residues. Germline assignment: CDR1 ENHRY and CDR2 SYGVKD. Losses at the gene ends were 8 bases for V and 7 bases for J; bases not matched to a gene: 25. CDR3 sequence: CAIGNGESVLTSAGNEQFF. As DNA, the CDR3 is TGTGCCATCGGGAATGGTGAGTCGGTCTTGACTAGCGCTGGGAATGAGCAGTTCTTC.

This chain joins TRBV29-1 and TRBJ1-2; D is unresolved. From germline, CDR1 is SQVTM and CDR2 ANQGSEA. CDR3 length equals 12 residues. The V and J ends lost 6 bases and 8 bases respectively, with 16 bases between them. This chain's CDR3 is CSVHALSEGYTF. CDR3 sequence (DNA): TGCAGCGTCCACGCCCTATCAGAAGGCTACACCTTC.

Notes on this clonotype: A clone one base away is much larger, so this may be a read error. The chain recombines TRBV6-1 with TRBJ2-2; possibly TRBD1 or TRBD2 for D (5 bases each). This CDR3 is built from 13 residues. Germline V CDR1 and CDR2: MNHNS, SASEGT. CDR3 DNA sequence: TGTGCCAGCAATCGTGTGGGGACCGGGGTGCTGTTTTTT. Translating it yields CASNRVGTGVLFF.

As for this clonotype: Since a much larger clone is just one base distant, this may be a read error. The chain couples TRBV30 to TRBJ2-7; unclear D gene. Germline V gene lookup returns CDR1 GTSNPN and CDR2 SVGIG (reference sequence). The CDR3 length is 11 residues. DNA for the CDR3: TGTGCCTGGAGTTCTGTCTACGAGCTGTACTTC. Its translation is CAWSSVYELYF.

This clonotype was recorded many times. CDR3 protein: CASSPNRGPAEAFF. The CDR3 coding sequence is TGTGCCAGCTCACCAAACAGGGGGCCCGCTGAAGCTTTCTTT. The chain links TRBV18 to TRBJ1-1, with 9 nucleotides matching TRBD1. J was trimmed by 6 bases and V by 2 bases; bases with no gene match: 4. The length of the CDR3 is 14 residues. The germline gives CDR1 KGHSH, CDR2 LQKENI.

The rearrangement uses TRBV5-1 and TRBJ2-5; either TRBD1 or TRBD2 may supply D (6 bases each). The germline V and J ends were trimmed by 7 bases and 1 base, with 11 bases remaining between them. The CDR3 contains 13 residues. Germline V gives CDR1 SGHRS, CDR2 YFSETQ. CDR3 residues: CASGGTIQETQYF. The CDR3 DNA reads as TGCGCCAGCGGAGGGACAATCCAAGAGACCCAGTACTTC.

Ten or more counts support this clonotype. The V gene is TRBV5-1, the J gene TRBJ2-7; possibly TRBD2 for D (5 bases). The germline CDR1 and CDR2 sequences are SGHRS and YFSETQ. Trimming shortened V by 1 base and J by 3 bases, and 11 bases separated the two germline ends. The CDR3 is 14 residues long. The CDR3 protein is CASSLRLGLYEQYF. The CDR3 region has the DNA TGCGCCAGCAGCTTGAGGCTAGGACTCTACGAGCAGTACTTC.

The V call is TRBV27, the J call TRBJ2-6, with TRBD1 as a possible D gene (5 bases). The CDR3 spans 19 residues. Deletions cut 5 bases from V and 0 bases from J, with 20 bases between. Germline values: CDR1 MNHEY, CDR2 SMNVEV (reference sequence). Here the CDR3 DNA reads TGTGCCAGCAGTCCAAAAACGACAGCCCTTAGCTCTGGGGCCAACGTCCTGACTTTC. This encodes CASSPKTTALSSGANVLTF.

This clonotype was counted ten times or more. The chain has TRBV15 and TRBJ1-4; D not certain. The CDR3 is 13 amino acids. Germline V gene data show CDR1 as LNHNV and CDR2 as YYDKDF (reference sequence). Trimming left V 7 bases short and J 3 bases short, with 9 bases between. The CDR3 region is CATKGIPNEKLFF. CDR3 coding DNA: TGTGCCACCAAGGGTATCCCTAATGAAAAACTGTTTTTT. The complete variable domain, with remaining parts taken from reference TRBV15 and TRBJ1-4, reads DAMVIQNPRYQVTQFGKPVTLSCSQTLNHNVMYWYQQKSSQAPKLLFHYYDKDFNNEADTPDNFQSRRPNTSFCFLDIRSPGLGDTAMYLCATKGIPNEKLFFGSGTQLSVL.

This clonotype was counted many times. The rearrangement joins TRBV7-2 to TRBJ2-1; 8 bases match TRBD1. In germline, CDR1 is SGHTA, CDR2 FQGNSA. The CDR3 sequence is 14 residues long. Trimming removed 7 bases from V and 6 bases from J; junction bases left unmatched: 8. In nucleotides, the CDR3 is TGTGCCAGCACGAGAGGGACAGGACTCAATGAGCAGTTCTTC. Protein sequence: CASTRGTGLNEQFF.